What follows describes a single TCR beta chain. In the study's own analysis: Reference gene primer amplification yielded estimated nucleated cell counts. TCRdb's copy holds only in-frame clones and misses some; the assay was immunoSEQ multiplex PCR. V, J and clone size are those of that table, while D and trimming were read from the DNA. The data contain roughly 70,000 clones, about 87% of them seen just once; the ten biggest clones take up 5.5% to 8.5%. The data originate from a study of blood T cell repertoires in COVID-19. Sequencing was carried out using peripheral blood. The TCR was taken from a woman over 75 with active COVID-19.

The CDR3 nucleotides read TGCAGCGTTGAGGAGGCCCGAGAGCAGTTCTTC. It specifies CSVEEAREQFF. The V and J genes are TRBV29-1 and TRBJ2-1, with D possibly TRBD2 on 5 matching bases. The V and J ends lost 3 bases and 10 bases respectively, with 10 bases between them. The CDR3 covers 11 residues. Germline loops: CDR1 SQVTM, CDR2 ANQGSEA.